One T cell receptor (beta chain) is described in this entry. CDR3 length equals 16 residues. Trimming shortened V by 0 bases and J by 3 bases, and 9 bases separated the two germline ends. In germline, CDR1 is MNHEY, CDR2 SVGAGI. Method: immunoSEQ multiplex PCR; TCRdb's copy keeps in-frame clones and lacks some. This sample has under 75,000 clones, with 79% found just once. This sample was taken from a study of blood T cell repertoires in COVID-19. This TCR was sampled from a woman aged 55-69 years with acute or convalescent COVID-19. The chain couples TRBV6-5 to TRBJ1-6, with D hard to call. Sequenced material: peripheral blood. This chain's CDR3 is CASSYSRVIYNSPLHF. CDR3 in DNA: TGTGCCAGCAGTTACTCCCGGGTTATCTATAATTCACCCCTCCACTTT.